This TCR beta chain was obtained from a study of T cells in Graves' hyperthyroidism and ophthalmopathy. Study-level background: Peripheral blood sampling occurred at initial diagnosis, before any treatment. Findings of the study overall: Most clonotypes expanded in the thyroid (above 0.001) were also present in blood.

Germline lookup yields CDR1 SGHAT and CDR2 FQNNGV. This CDR3 comprises 16 residues. Trimming left V 1 base short and J 8 bases short, with 20 bases between. Notes on this clonotype: Its antigen is unknown.

RNA transcripts yielded amplified TCR beta CDR3 regions. Primed by the HTBI set, a first-round RT-PCR was run on the TCR CDR3. In TCRdb, the multiplex PCR reads were re-called with MiXCR into one record per CDR3 protein. The profile shows about 840,000 distinct CDR3 sequences, 38% of them singletons. Exclusion followed for patients with uncontrolled infection, other autoimmune disease, pregnancy or lactation. The sample taken for sequencing was blood. The clonotype was recovered from a young man with Graves' hyperthyroidism. The J gene is TRBJ1-2, the V gene TRBV11-2; D remains unclear. The CDR3 nucleotides read TGTGCCAGCAGCTTAGGGGCCCTCCGGGCCGAGGAGGGCTACACCTTC. Translating gives CASSLGALRAEEGYTF.